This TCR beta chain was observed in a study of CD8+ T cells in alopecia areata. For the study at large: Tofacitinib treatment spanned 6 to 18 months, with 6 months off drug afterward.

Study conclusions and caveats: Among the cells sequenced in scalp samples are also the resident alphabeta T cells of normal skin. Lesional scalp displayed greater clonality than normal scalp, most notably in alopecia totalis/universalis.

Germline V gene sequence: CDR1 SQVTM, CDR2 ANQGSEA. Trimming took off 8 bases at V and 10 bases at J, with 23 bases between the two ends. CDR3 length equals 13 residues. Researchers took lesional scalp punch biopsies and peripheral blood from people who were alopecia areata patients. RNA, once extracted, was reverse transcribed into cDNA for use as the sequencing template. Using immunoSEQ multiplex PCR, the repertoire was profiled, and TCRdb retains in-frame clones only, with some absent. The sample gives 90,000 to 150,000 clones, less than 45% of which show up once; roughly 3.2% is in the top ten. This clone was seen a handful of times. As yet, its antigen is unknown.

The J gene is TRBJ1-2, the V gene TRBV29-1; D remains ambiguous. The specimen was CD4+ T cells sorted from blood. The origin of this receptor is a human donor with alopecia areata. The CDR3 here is CSLLPPRFHSYTF. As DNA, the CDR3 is TGCAGCCTGCTTCCGCCCCGTTTTCACTCCTACACCTTC. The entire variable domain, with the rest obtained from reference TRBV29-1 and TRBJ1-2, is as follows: SAVISQKPSRDICQRGTSLTIQCQVDSQVTMMFWYRQQPGQSLTLIATANQGSEATYESGFVIDKFPISRPNLTFSTLTVSNMSPEDSSIYLCSLLPPRFHSYTFGSGTRLTVV.